A single sample is the source of the 9 T cell receptor beta chains below, sequenced in a study of follicular helper T cells after annual influenza vaccination. As to time point: 2014-2015 season, 7 days after vaccination. Libraries were prepared by immunoSEQ multiplex PCR; TCRdb keeps only in-frame clonotypes and omits some of them. The data show about 420 clones, 65% to 70% seen once. Sequences were derived from CXCR5+ CD38+ circulating T follicular helper cells from blood, sampled 7 days after influenza vaccination. Indicated subset: circulating Tfh, non-naive CD4+CXCR5+PD-1+ (ICOS+CD38+ or ICOS-CD38-). The origin of the receptors is an adult who received the influenza vaccine.

This clone was observed once. The chain uses TRBV6-5 and TRBJ1-1; TRBD1 agrees at 8 bases. The germline V gene encodes CDR1 MNHEY and CDR2 SVGAGI. This CDR3 is 14 amino acids long. V lost 7 bases to trimming and J lost 5 bases; unmatched junction nucleotides: 9. DNA for the CDR3: TGTGCCAGCAATGACAGGGGTGGTGCGACTGAAGCTTTCTTT. Protein product: CASNDRGGATEAFF.

This clone occurred once. The V gene is TRBV7-3, the J gene TRBJ2-3, with 14 bases matching TRBD2. The germline gives CDR1 SGHTA, CDR2 FQGTGA. V lost 5 bases to trimming and J lost 5 bases; unmatched junction nucleotides: 6. The CDR3 runs 16 residues. Written as DNA, the CDR3 is TGTGCCAGCAGCCCCGGACTAGCGGGGGGAGGAGATACGCAGTATTTT. It is translated as CASSPGLAGGGDTQYF.

The J gene is TRBJ2-1, the V gene TRBV7-2, with 12 bases matching TRBD2. Germline V gene data show CDR1 as SGHTA and CDR2 as FQGNSA. The trim removed 1 base at V and 2 bases at J, leaving 6 bases unmatched. CDR3 length equals 18 residues. The CDR3 loop reads CASSLGPSGGAAYNEQFF. The CDR3 coding sequence is TGTGCCAGCAGCTTAGGCCCTAGCGGGGGGGCCGCCTACAATGAGCAGTTCTTC.

The V and J genes are TRBV8-2 and TRBJ2-6; the D call of TRBD1 is as the table states it, not checked on the DNA. TRBV8-2 is annotated as a pseudogene. This CDR3 region has 14 residues. The CDR3 nucleotides are TGTGGCATGATAACACAAAGTCGGGCCAACGTCCTGACTTTC. It codes for CGMITQSRANVLTF.

The CDR3 DNA reads as TGTGCCAGCAGTGAAGCGAGAGGGGGCGCCTACAATGAGCAGTTCTTC. It codes for CASSEARGGAYNEQFF. This chain uses TRBV6-1 with TRBJ2-1, with 7 bases fitting TRBD1. The CDR3 has 16 amino acids. After removal of 0 bases from V and 2 bases from J, the junction contained 4 bases not matched to a gene. Germline CDR1 MNHNS, CDR2 SASEGT.

The chain uses TRBV11-3 and TRBJ2-3; 10 bases match TRBD2. The J segment lost 3 bases and the V segment lost 5 bases, leaving 11 bases of the junction unmatched. Germline CDR1 and CDR2: SGHNT and YENEEA. This CDR3 region has 17 residues. The CDR3 region has the DNA TGTGCCAGCAGCGCGCGAGGTAGCGGGGGGCTTACAGATACGCAGTATTTT. Translated: CASSARGSGGLTDTQYF.

The chain couples TRBV2 to TRBJ2-6, with unresolved D. Trimming took 4 bases from V and 0 from J, leaving 10 bases between them. Germline V gene data show CDR1 as SNHLY and CDR2 as FYNNEI. The CDR3 has 16 amino acids. The CDR3 spells CASSGYLSSGANVLTF. The CDR3 bases are TGTGCCAGCAGTGGGTACCTGAGCTCTGGGGCCAACGTCCTGACTTTC.

This chain uses TRBV5-4 with TRBJ2-2, with 9 bases fitting TRBD1. CDR1 is SGHNT and CDR2 is YYREEE in the germline V gene (reference sequence). The CDR3 contains 15 residues. J gave up 3 bases and V 4 bases, and 4 bases lay outside the gene matches. The CDR3 DNA sequence: TGTGCCAGCAGCATAGGACAGGGGTACACCGGGGAGCTGTTTTTT. It codes for CASSIGQGYTGELFF. Together with reference TRBV5-4 and TRBJ2-2, the CDR3 gives the full variable domain: ETGVTQSPTHLIKTRGQQVTLRCSSQSGHNTVSWYQQALGQGPQFIFQYYREEENGRGNFPPRFSGLQFPNYSSELNVNALELDDSALYLCASSIGQGYTGELFFGEGSRLTVL.

The chain links TRBV4-2 to TRBJ2-3; 7 positions match TRBD2. There are 16 residues in the CDR3. The V and J ends lost 8 bases and 5 bases, in that order; junction bases with no gene match: 16. Germline V gives CDR1 LGHNA, CDR2 YNFKEQ. DNA for the CDR3: TGTGCCAGCTCTCGGACTGGAGGACGGGGGGAAGATACGCAGTATTTT. It is translated as CASSRTGGRGEDTQYF.